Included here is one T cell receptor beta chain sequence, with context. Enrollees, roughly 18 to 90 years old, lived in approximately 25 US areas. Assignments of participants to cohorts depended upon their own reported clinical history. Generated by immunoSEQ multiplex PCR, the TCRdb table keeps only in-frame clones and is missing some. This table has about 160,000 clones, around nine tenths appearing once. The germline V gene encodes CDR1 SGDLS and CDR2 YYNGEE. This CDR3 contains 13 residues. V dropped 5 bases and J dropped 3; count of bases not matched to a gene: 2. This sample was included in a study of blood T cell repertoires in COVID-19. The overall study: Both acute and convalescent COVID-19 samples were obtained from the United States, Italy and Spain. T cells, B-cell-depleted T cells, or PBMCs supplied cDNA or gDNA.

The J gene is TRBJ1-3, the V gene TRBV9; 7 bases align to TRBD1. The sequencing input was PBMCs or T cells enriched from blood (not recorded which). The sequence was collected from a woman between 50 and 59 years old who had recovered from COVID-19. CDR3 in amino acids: CASRRGLGNTIYF. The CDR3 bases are TGTGCCAGCAGGAGGGGGCTTGGAAACACCATATATTTT. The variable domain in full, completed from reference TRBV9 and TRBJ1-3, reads DSGVTQTPKHLITATGQRVTLRCSPRSGDLSVYWYQQSLDQGLQFLIQYYNGEERAKGNILERFSAQQFPDLHSELNLSSLELGDSALYFCASRRGLGNTIYFGEGSWLTVV.